This T cell receptor (beta chain) was documented in a study of OX40 agonist ivuxolimab in advanced cancers. Study overall: Patients in the trial were receiving intravenous ivuxolimab every 2 weeks, at doses of 0.01 to 10 mg/kg.

Method: immunoSEQ multiplex PCR; TCRdb's copy keeps in-frame clones and lacks some. Among 50,000 to 70,000 clones listed, approximately 83% were seen once. As for this clone: Its antigen is still unknown.

This CDR3 comprises 14 residues. Trimming cost V 8 bases and J 3 bases, with 14 bases left between them. Germline V CDR1 and CDR2: MDHEN, SYDVKM. Study conclusions and caveats: A proportion of nonresponders additionally exhibited low normalized T-cell clonal expansion.

Any history of autoimmune disease or systemic immunosuppression disqualified patients. Blood was sampled at baseline, cycle 4 day 1, and cycle 7 day 1. The sample here was CD4+ or CD8+ T cells sorted from blood, taken in a trial of the OX40 agonist ivuxolimab. The clonotype was recovered from an adult with an advanced solid tumor such as melanoma, head and neck, liver or kidney cancer. The chain combines TRBV28 with TRBJ1-3; possible D gene TRBD1, 6 bases. The CDR3 nucleotides are TGTGCCAGCGCGGGGGGGGCGAGTGGAAACACCATATATTTT. Translated: CASAGGASGNTIYF.